Listed below are T cell receptor beta chains from one sample, sequenced in a study of CD8+CD57+ T cells in acquired aplastic anemia. TCRdb ran MiXCR on the reads and lists one entry per CDR3 protein. The sample contains about 71,000 distinct CDR3 sequences, 45% to 55% of which appear only once. The material sequenced was sorted CD4+, CD8+, or CD8+CD57+ T cells (not recorded which) from PBMCs. These receptors all stem from a human donor in good health, serving as a control. Each CDR3 is given with its conserved first and last residue. D genes are given only for firm matches. Size values are once, few and many counts, or a class for expanded clones, and some rows have none.

clone size	V gene	D gene	J gene	CDR3 protein	CDR3 DNA
NA	TRBV10-2	NA	TRBJ1-6	CASQQRSLNSPLHF	TGCGCCAGCCAACAAAGGTCTCTAAATTCACCCCTCCACTTT
few	TRBV15	NA	TRBJ2-5	CATSRALLETQYF	TGTGCCACCAGCAGAGCCCTACTAGAGACCCAGTACTTC
medium-sized	TRBV29-1	TRBD1	TRBJ1-1	CSVERDSVGAFF	TGCAGCGTTGAGAGGGACAGTGTAGGCGCTTTCTTT
NA	TRBV2	NA	TRBJ1-1	CASSYETENTEAFF	TGTGCCAGCAGTTACGAGACGGAGAACACTGAAGCTTTCTTT
NA	TRBV2	NA	TRBJ2-7	CASRGGGLAHEQYF	TGTGCCAGCAGGGGGGGGGGGCTGGCCCACGAGCAGTACTTC
NA	TRBV4-1	NA	TRBJ2-5	CASSQAELNRAETQYF	TGCGCCAGCAGCCAAGCTGAGCTTAACCGGGCAGAGACCCAGTACTTC
NA	TRBV9	NA	TRBJ1-1	CAILSNREEGTEAFF	TGTGCCATCCTATCTAACAGGGAGGAGGGCACTGAAGCTTTCTTT
NA	TRBV2	TRBD1	TRBJ2-5	CASSPPTGTGETQYF	TGTGCCAGCAGTCCTCCGACAGGGACGGGTGAGACCCAGTACTTC
many	TRBV13	NA	TRBJ1-5	CASSRGGLNQPQHF	TGTGCCAGCAGCCGGGGGGGTCTCAATCAGCCCCAGCATTTT
NA	TRBV9	TRBD1	TRBJ2-7	CASSEGQGSYEQYF	TGTGCCAGCAGCGAGGGACAGGGTTCCTACGAGCAGTACTTC
NA	TRBV19	NA	TRBJ1-2	CASKVNYGYTF	TGTGCCAGTAAGGTGAACTATGGCTACACCTTC
few	TRBV27	NA	TRBJ2-3	CASTASQGTDTQYF	TGTGCCAGCACCGCCTCACAGGGAACAGATACGCAGTATTTT
once	TRBV9	NA	TRBJ2-3	CASSRDITSTDTQYF	TGTGCCAGCAGTCGGGACATAACTAGCACAGATACGCAGTATTTT
NA	TRBV10-3	NA	TRBJ2-7	CASSGVSYEQYF	TGTGCCTCCTCAGGAGTCTCCTACGAGCAGTACTTC
NA	TRBV7-9	NA	TRBJ1-1	CASSPSRLALAEAFF	TGTGCCAGCAGCCCCTCTCGTCTCGCGTTGGCTGAAGCTTTCTTT
NA	TRBV6-5	TRBD1	TRBJ1-1	CASSSQGVTEAFF	TGTGCCAGCAGTTCCCAGGGGGTCACTGAAGCTTTCTTT
medium-sized	TRBV7-9	NA	TRBJ2-7	CASSYQGEQYF	TGTGCCAGCAGCTATCAGGGAGAGCAGTACTTC
NA	TRBV7-2	NA	TRBJ1-2	CASLFSWGYTF	TGTGCCAGCTTATTTTCTTGGGGCTACACCTTC
many	TRBV19	NA	TRBJ1-2	CASSPGVADGYTF	TGTGCCAGTAGCCCCGGGGTTGCGGATGGCTACACCTTC
many	TRBV7-2	NA	TRBJ1-1	CASSRIGGTEAFF	TGTGCCAGCAGCCGCATAGGGGGCACTGAAGCTTTCTTT
NA	TRBV20-1	TRBD1	TRBJ1-1	CSARDRDRNTEAFF	TGCAGTGCTAGGGACAGGGATCGAAACACTGAAGCTTTCTTT
many	TRBV27	NA	TRBJ1-1	CASSLSGSTEAFF	TGTGCCAGCAGTTTATCGGGGTCGACTGAAGCTTTCTTT
NA	TRBV5-4	TRBD1	TRBJ2-1	CASSLSFRGTGARRGNYNEQFF	TGTGCCAGCAGCTTGTCCTTCCGAGGGACAGGGGCACGGAGAGGAAACTACAATGAGCAGTTCTTC
NA	TRBV29-1	TRBD1	TRBJ1-1	CSVTGTGNTEAFF	TGCAGCGTAACCGGGACAGGGAACACTGAAGCTTTCTTT
once	TRBV12-3/TRBV12-4	TRBD2	TRBJ2-7	CASSLGTSGSYEQYF	TGTGCCAGCAGTTTAGGGACTAGCGGGAGCTACGAGCAGTACTTC
NA	TRBV2	TRBD1	TRBJ1-2	CASSQDRGLYGYTF	TGTGCCAGCAGCCAGGACAGGGGGCTCTATGGCTACACCTTC
NA	TRBV29-1	TRBD2	TRBJ2-3	CSVEGLAASTDTQYF	TGCAGCGTTGAGGGGCTAGCGGCTAGCACAGATACGCAGTATTTT
NA	TRBV10-3	TRBD1	TRBJ1-2	CAISQGDYGYTF	TGTGCCATCAGTCAGGGGGACTATGGCTACACCTTC
many	TRBV27	NA	TRBJ2-7	CASSSARGGYEQYF	TGTGCCAGCAGTTCCGCTAGGGGTGGCTACGAGCAGTACTTC
many	TRBV19	NA	TRBJ2-2	CASQISGGGPGELFF	TGTGCCAGTCAAATAAGCGGAGGGGGACCCGGGGAGCTGTTTTTT
NA	TRBV25-1	NA	TRBJ1-2	CASSSLTGRRHGYTF	TGTGCCAGCAGTTCCCTAACAGGGAGGCGACATGGCTACACCTTC
many	TRBV11-2	TRBD1	TRBJ1-6	CASSLYSGQDNSPLHF	TGTGCCAGCAGCTTATATTCGGGACAGGATAATTCACCCCTCCACTTT
NA	TRBV5-1	NA	TRBJ1-2	CASSLEGQNYGYTF	TGCGCCAGCAGCTTGGAGGGCCAAAACTATGGCTACACCTTC
many	TRBV5-4	NA	TRBJ2-5	CASSFSGGQGETQYF	TGTGCCAGCAGCTTCTCCGGGGGGCAGGGGGAGACCCAGTACTTC
NA	TRBV7-9	NA	TRBJ1-1	CASSPGLKNTEAFF	TGTGCCAGCAGCCCCGGACTTAAGAACACTGAAGCTTTCTTT
NA	TRBV29-1	TRBD2	TRBJ2-2	CSVEVGGRGTGELFF	TGCAGCGTTGAGGTTGGCGGGAGAGGTACCGGGGAGCTGTTTTTT
NA	TRBV15	NA	TRBJ2-5	CATSRDSDSGEETQYF	TGTGCCACCAGCAGAGATTCGGACTCAGGGGAAGAGACCCAGTACTTC